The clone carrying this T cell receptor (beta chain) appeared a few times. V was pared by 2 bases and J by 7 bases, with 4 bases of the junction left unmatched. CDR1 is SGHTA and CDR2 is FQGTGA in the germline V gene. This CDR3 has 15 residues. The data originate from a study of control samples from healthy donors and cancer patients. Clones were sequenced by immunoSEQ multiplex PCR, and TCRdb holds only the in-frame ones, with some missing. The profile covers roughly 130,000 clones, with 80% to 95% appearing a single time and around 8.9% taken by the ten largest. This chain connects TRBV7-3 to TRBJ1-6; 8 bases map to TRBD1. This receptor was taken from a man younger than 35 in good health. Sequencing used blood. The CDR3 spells CASSLVGTGNSPLHF. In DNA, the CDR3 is TGTGCCAGCAGCTTAGTCGGGACAGGAAATTCACCCCTCCACTTT.